This TCR beta chain was recorded in a study of blood T cell repertoires in COVID-19. Study-level information: Acute and convalescent COVID-19 samples came from the United States, Italy and Spain.

In its sample, this clone was seen once. From germline, CDR1 is MNHNS and CDR2 SASEGT. The CDR3 covers 15 residues. Trimming left V 0 bases short and J 4 bases short, with 10 bases between. Repertoires were generated with immunoSEQ multiplex PCR, while TCRdb's copy carries only in-frame clones and drops some. The sample holds about 380,000 clones, about 90% seen once. Everyone who took part was about 18 to 90 years old, and they came from about two dozen US areas. Clinical histories supplied by participants themselves formed the basis of cohort assignment. The chain links TRBV6-1 to TRBJ1-5; D remains unclear. The sample was PBMCs or T cells enriched from blood (not recorded which). The TCR sequence derives from a woman aged 30 to 39 who had recovered from COVID-19. The CDR3 nucleotides read TGTGCCAGCAGTGAAGCGGGCCAGCTAAATCAGCCCCAGCATTTT. It yields the protein CASSEAGQLNQPQHF.